Shown below are 8 T cell receptor beta chains from a single sample sequenced in a study of blood T cell repertoires in COVID-19. Libraries were prepared by immunoSEQ multiplex PCR; TCRdb keeps only in-frame clonotypes and omits some of them. The sample contains about 15,000 clones, more than 75% of which appear only once. Specimen: peripheral blood. These receptors originate from a man aged 80 or over with active or convalescent COVID-19.

The chain links TRBV19 to TRBJ1-3; 7 nucleotides match TRBD1. Losses at the gene ends were 5 bases for V and 4 bases for J; bases not matched to a gene: 17. The CDR3 extends over 18 amino acids. Germline V gene sequence: CDR1 LNHDA, CDR2 SQIVND (reference sequence). CDR3 nucleotides: TGTGCCAGTAGTCCCTTCCGAATAAGGGACAGCGTGGGAAACACCATATATTTT. It is translated as CASSPFRIRDSVGNTIYF.

This clone was seen a single time. The chain uses TRBV10-3 and TRBJ2-7, with 13 bases aligning to TRBD2. Losses at the gene ends were 6 bases for V and 0 bases for J; bases not matched to a gene: 8. This CDR3 comprises 17 residues. Germline lookup yields CDR1 ENHRY and CDR2 SYGVKD. The CDR3 region has the DNA TGTGCCATCAGACGACCGCGGACTAGCGGGAGCTCCTACGAGCAGTACTTC. Amino acid sequence: CAIRRPRTSGSSYEQYF.

The rearrangement links TRBV2 to TRBJ2-1; 11 bases map to TRBD2. Losses at the gene ends were 4 bases for V and 3 bases for J; bases not matched to a gene: 2. This CDR3 has 15 residues. Per germline, CDR1 SNHLY and CDR2 FYNNEI. The chain's CDR3 is CASSGTSGSYNEQFF. CDR3 bases: TGTGCCAGCAGTGGCACTAGCGGGAGCTACAATGAGCAGTTCTTC.

This clone was counted a single time. This chain uses TRBV24-1 with TRBJ2-7; the D gene is possibly TRBD2 (6 bases). V was clipped by 7 bases and J by 3 bases, with 12 bases between them. Germline CDR1 reads KGHDR; CDR2 reads SFDVKD. This CDR3 is built from 13 residues. Written as DNA, the CDR3 is TGTGCCACCAGCGGGACTCTAGGCTACGAGCAGTACTTC. Translating gives CATSGTLGYEQYF.

The chain employs TRBV20-1 and TRBJ2-1, with 10 bases matching TRBD1. Germline lookup yields CDR1 DFQATT and CDR2 SNEGSKA (reference sequence). The junction had 5 bases not matched to a gene; V was cut back by 3 bases and J by 9 bases. CDR3 size: 13 residues. The CDR3 DNA reads TGCAGTGCTAGTAAGGGACAGGGGTTTGAGCAGTTCTTC. Translated: CSASKGQGFEQFF.

The V call is TRBV28, the J call TRBJ2-1; 8 bases map to TRBD1. The CDR3 contains 14 residues. The V segment lost 7 bases and the J segment 8 bases; nucleotides outside the gene matches: 10. Germline assignment: CDR1 MDHEN and CDR2 SYDVKM. As DNA, the CDR3 is TGTGCCAGCACCTTAGGGGGGACAGGCGATGAGCAGTTCTTC. Amino acid sequence: CASTLGGTGDEQFF.

This clone has a handful of counts. The chain uses TRBV15 and TRBJ1-2; unclear D gene. The germline gives CDR1 LNHNV, CDR2 YYDKDF (reference sequence). This CDR3 is 15 amino acids long. Deletions cut 1 base from V and 0 bases from J, with 9 bases between. CDR3 protein: CATSRATSPNYGYTF. In DNA form, the CDR3 reads TGTGCCACCAGCAGAGCCACATCCCCTAACTATGGCTACACCTTC.

CDR3 DNA: TGTGCCAGCTCACCTGGACTAGCGGGGGGGAGCACAGATACGCAGTATTTT. Its translation: CASSPGLAGGSTDTQYF. The chain employs TRBV18 and TRBJ2-3; 15 bases fit TRBD2. Germline V gene data show CDR1 as KGHSH and CDR2 as LQKENI. J lost 0 bases, V lost 3 bases, and 1 base had no gene match. This CDR3 is built from 17 residues.